The source of this T cell receptor (beta chain) is a study of shared clonotypes between healthy human individuals. Only in-frame clones appear in the TCRdb table, and some are missing; sequencing was by immunoSEQ multiplex PCR. The table shows some 2.4 million clones, with 80% to 95% occurring only once. The CDR3 spans 13 residues. V lost 3 bases, J lost 7 bases, and 9 bases lay in between. The germline V gene has CDR1 MNHEY and CDR2 SMNVEV (reference sequence). Sequenced input: naive CD4+ T cells from PBMCs. Subset here: CD45RA+ positively selected. The chain links TRBV27 to TRBJ1-4, with a tentative D call TRBD1 (5 bases). The clonotype was recovered from a man aged 18 to 30 in good health. Some clones in this sample may be carry-over from other donors' samples. The CDR3, as DNA: TGTGCCAGCAGTTTGGTCAGGGCTGAAAAACTGTTTTTT. Translated: CASSLVRAEKLFF. The whole variable domain, remainder taken from reference TRBV27 and TRBJ1-4, is EAQVTQNPRYLITVTGKKLTVTCSQNMNHEYMSWYRQDPGLGLRQIYYSMNVEVTDKGDVPEGYKVSRKEKRNFPLILESPSPNQTSLYFCASSLVRAEKLFFGSGTQLSVL.